Presented here are 26 T cell receptor beta chains from one specimen sequenced in a study of OX40 agonist ivuxolimab in advanced cancers. Using immunoSEQ multiplex PCR, the repertoire was profiled, and TCRdb retains in-frame clones only, with some absent. Of 80,000 to 100,000 clones listed, approximately 91% were seen once; the top ten hold around 0.82%. Sequenced material: CD4+ or CD8+ T cells sorted from blood, taken in a trial of the OX40 agonist ivuxolimab. The receptor set was obtained from an adult with an advanced solid tumor such as melanoma, head and neck, liver or kidney cancer.

The chain carries TRBV10-3 and TRBJ2-7; D unclear. The CDR3 is 15 amino acids. Germline V lookup: CDR1 ENHRY, CDR2 SYGVKD. Trimming removed 3 bases from V and 2 bases from J, with 14 bases in between. CDR3: CAISDVGSSPYEQYF. In DNA, the CDR3 is TGTGCCATCAGTGATGTGGGTTCCTCCCCCTACGAGCAGTACTTC.

The CDR3 DNA reads TGTGCCAGCAGCGTAGAACTAGCGGGAGGGCCCGGGATTACAGATACGCAGTATTTT. It translates to CASSVELAGGPGITDTQYF. V is TRBV9 and J is TRBJ2-3, with TRBD2 matching 13 bases. There are 19 residues in the CDR3. The J segment lost 3 bases and the V segment lost 0 bases, leaving 10 bases of the junction unmatched. In germline, CDR1 is SGDLS, CDR2 YYNGEE.

This chain connects TRBV5-6 to TRBJ2-5, with D tentatively TRBD1 or TRBD2 (6 bases each). The CDR3 is 15 residues long. CDR1 is SGHDT and CDR2 is YYEEEE in the germline V gene. Trimming took 5 bases from V and 4 from J, leaving 18 bases between them. Written as DNA, the CDR3 is TGTGCCAGCAGTTATGGGGGGCCCAAAGTAGAGACCCAGTACTTC. Translating gives CASSYGGPKVETQYF.

The V gene is TRBV5-4, the J gene TRBJ1-2, with D hard to call. Germline values: CDR1 SGHNT, CDR2 YYREEE (reference sequence). The V end was cut by 10 bases, the J end by 1 base, with 23 bases between. CDR3 length: 16 amino acids. CDR3 amino acids: CAFPLSSSGDNYGYTF. Here the CDR3 DNA reads TGTGCCTTTCCCCTCTCCTCCTCTGGTGATAACTATGGCTACACCTTC. Supplemented by reference TRBV5-4 and TRBJ1-2, the full variable domain reads ETGVTQSPTHLIKTRGQQVTLRCSSQSGHNTVSWYQQALGQGPQFIFQYYREEENGRGNFPPRFSGLQFPNYSSELNVNALELDDSALYLCAFPLSSSGDNYGYTFGSGTRLTVV.

The genes are TRBV19 and TRBJ1-2, with a possible D match to TRBD1 (6 bases). Trimming stripped 6 bases from V and 0 bases from J, with 14 bases between. Germline values: CDR1 LNHDA, CDR2 SQIVND (reference sequence). The CDR3 sequence is 15 residues long. The CDR3 region is CASRRGTTTNYGYTF. DNA of the CDR3: TGTGCCAGTAGAAGGGGGACAACCACTAACTATGGCTACACCTTC.

This clone was observed once. The chain recombines TRBV2 with TRBJ2-7; D possibly corresponds to TRBD2 (5 bases). The CDR3 contains 15 residues. The ends were cut back, 6 bases at V and 0 bases at J, with 15 bases in the middle. Germline V lookup: CDR1 SNHLY, CDR2 FYNNEI. The CDR3 DNA is TGTGCCAGCAGAACTCCAGAGGGAGCCTCCTACGAGCAGTACTTC. The encoded protein is CASRTPEGASYEQYF. Variable domain in full (rest from reference TRBV2 and TRBJ2-7): EPEVTQTPSHQVTQMGQEVILRCVPISNHLYFYWYRQILGQKVEFLVSFYNNEISEKSEIFDDQFSVERPDGSNFTLKIRSTKLEDSAMYFCASRTPEGASYEQYFGPGTRLTVT.

V gene TRBV27 combines with J gene TRBJ2-7, with D possibly being TRBD1 (6 bases). The germline CDR1 and CDR2 sequences are MNHEY and SMNVEV (reference sequence). The CDR3 length is 15 residues. Trimming removed 5 bases from V and 4 bases from J, with 18 bases in between. CDR3 nucleotides: TGTGCCAGCAGTCAGGCCCCCGGGACACTGTACGAGCAGTACGTC. Protein sequence: CASSQAPGTLYEQYV.

This chain links TRBV27 with TRBJ2-5; D call uncertain. The CDR3 runs to 11 residues. Looked up from germline, CDR1 is MNHEY and CDR2 is SMNVEV (reference sequence). V was shortened by 3 bases and J by 4 bases, with 3 bases between the two germline ends. The DNA for the CDR3 is TGTGCCAGCAGTTTCAGAGAGACCCAGTACTTC. Translating gives CASSFRETQYF.

The rearrangement links TRBV11-2 to TRBJ2-7; 12 bases line up with TRBD2. CDR1 SGHAT and CDR2 FQNNGV come from the germline V gene. V was pared by 5 bases and J by 4 bases, with 15 bases of the junction left unmatched. The CDR3 is 18 amino acids. For the CDR3, the DNA is TGTGCCAGCAGCCTAAGGGGAATTTCGGGACTAGCGGGTTACGAGCAGTACTTC. Protein product: CASSLRGISGLAGYEQYF.

The chain joins TRBV28 to TRBJ1-5; D not certain. Trimming took off 4 bases at V and 9 bases at J, with 13 bases between the two ends. The CDR3 extends over 13 amino acids. The germline CDR1 and CDR2 sequences are MDHEN and SYDVKM. CDR3 amino acids: CASSSDTETPQHF. In nucleotides, the CDR3 is TGTGCCAGCAGTTCCGACACCGAGACGCCCCAGCATTTT. The entire variable domain, with the rest obtained from reference TRBV28 and TRBJ1-5, is as follows: DVKVTQSSRYLVKRTGEKVFLECVQDMDHENMFWYRQDPGLGLRLIYFSYDVKMKEKGDIPEGYSVSREKKERFSLILESASTNQTSMYLCASSSDTETPQHFGDGTRLSIL.

The chain uses TRBV5-6 and TRBJ2-7; 11 bases are shared with TRBD2. This CDR3 has 16 residues. In germline, CDR1 is SGHDT, CDR2 YYEEEE. V was pared by 4 bases and J by 3 bases, with 9 bases of the junction left unmatched. CDR3 nucleotide sequence: TGTGCCAGCAGCCCTTCCGGGACTAGCGGCTTCTACGAGCAGTACGTC. Translation gives CASSPSGTSGFYEQYV.

This clone came up once. This chain connects TRBV5-1 to TRBJ1-2; D is possibly TRBD1 (5 bases). CDR3 length: 14 amino acids. The ends were cut back, 4 bases at V and 3 bases at J, with 13 bases in the middle. The germline V gene has CDR1 SGHRS and CDR2 YFSETQ. CDR3 in amino acids: CASSPSDSYYGYTF. In DNA, the CDR3 is TGCGCCAGCAGCCCCAGTGACAGCTACTATGGCTACACCTTC.

This chain links TRBV9 with TRBJ2-1; tentatively, D is TRBD1 or TRBD2 (6 bases each). Trimming stripped 6 bases from V and 2 bases from J, with 18 bases between. This CDR3 comprises 16 residues. In germline, CDR1 is SGDLS, CDR2 YYNGEE. For the CDR3, the DNA is TGTGCCAGCACTTCACACCCGGGGGCGACCTACAATGAGCAGTTCTTC. Its translation: CASTSHPGATYNEQFF.

The chain carries TRBV6-5 and TRBJ1-4; possibly TRBD1 for D (5 bases). With 5 bases removed from V and 5 bases from J, the gap between germline ends came to 15 bases. The CDR3 has 15 amino acids. Per the germline V gene, CDR1 is MNHEY and CDR2 is SVGAGI. CDR3 bases: TGTGCCAGCAGTCCATCCGGGACGGAGAATGAAAAACTGTTTTTT. Residues: CASSPSGTENEKLFF.

This chain uses TRBV6-5 with TRBJ2-7; D is uncertain. There are 13 residues in the CDR3. Germline lookup yields CDR1 MNHEY and CDR2 SVGAGI. V dropped 2 bases and J dropped 6 bases, with 11 bases sitting between them. Here the CDR3 DNA reads TGTGCCAGCAGTTACGCCCTAGATACCGAGCAGTACTTC. It encodes CASSYALDTEQYF.

The V gene is TRBV11-3, the J gene TRBJ2-1, with D perhaps matching TRBD1 or TRBD2 (5 bases each). The V and J ends lost 0 bases and 1 base respectively, with 10 bases between them. The V gene's germline CDR1 is SGHNT and CDR2 YENEEA. This CDR3 has 16 amino acids. The CDR3 bases are TGTGCCAGCAGCTTAGATGGGACGGGGTCCTACAATGAGCAGTTCTTC. Its translation is CASSLDGTGSYNEQFF.

J is TRBJ2-2 and V is TRBV21-1; TRBD2 reflects the table's D call only, with no check against the DNA. TRBV21-1 is a pseudogene. The CDR3 loop spans 14 amino acids. The chain's CDR3 is CASRKGTSTGELFF. CDR3 DNA: TGTGCCAGCAGAAAGGGGACTTCCACCGGGGAGCTGTTTTTT.

V gene TRBV7-9 combines with J gene TRBJ1-1; D unclear. V dropped 8 bases and J dropped 7 bases, with 11 bases sitting between them. The CDR3 has 11 residues. CDR1 is SEHNR and CDR2 is FQNEAQ in the germline V gene (reference sequence). The CDR3 loop reads CASGRADEAFF. The CDR3 DNA reads as TGTGCCAGCGGACGGGCAGATGAAGCTTTCTTT.

The rearrangement links TRBV2 to TRBJ1-5, with D unclear. The CDR3 spans 14 residues. Germline V gene data show CDR1 as SNHLY and CDR2 as FYNNEI. Trimming left V 3 bases short and J 0 bases short, with 6 bases between. In DNA, the CDR3 is TGTGCCAGCAGTGAGACCGATAGCAATCAGCCCCAGCATTTT. Residues: CASSETDSNQPQHF.

This clone was picked up a small number of times. The J gene is TRBJ2-3, the V gene TRBV7-8, with D perhaps TRBD2 (5 bases). The CDR3 is 13 residues long. The V gene lost 8 bases and the J gene lost 6 bases, with 15 bases spanning the gap. Germline CDR1 reads SGHVS; CDR2 reads FQNEAQ. Here the CDR3 DNA reads TGTGCCAGCGGCCCGGGCCGGAGGGATACGCAGTATTTT. Translated, it gives CASGPGRRDTQYF.

This clone was found a few times. The V gene is TRBV2, the J gene TRBJ2-7; D may be TRBD2 (5 bases). From germline, CDR1 is SNHLY and CDR2 FYNNEI. This CDR3 is built from 13 residues. V was clipped by 6 bases and J by 6 bases, with 15 bases between them. The CDR3 bases are TGTGCCAGCAGCCCCCGGGGAGCGGCCGAGCAGTACGTC. It is translated as CASSPRGAAEQYV.

In this sample, this clone turned up once. The V and J genes are TRBV11-3 and TRBJ2-7; a possible D gene is TRBD2 (6 bases). The CDR3 sequence is 13 residues long. Trimming left V 3 bases short and J 2 bases short, with 8 bases between. CDR1 SGHNT and CDR2 YENEEA come from the germline V gene. The CDR3 DNA sequence: TGTGCCAGCAGCTTTGCGGGAACCTACGAGCAGTACTTC. It codes for CASSFAGTYEQYF.

In DNA, the CDR3 is TGTGCCAGCTCACCACCCCAACCCACTGAAGCTTTCTTT. It yields the protein CASSPPQPTEAFF. The chain carries TRBV18 and TRBJ1-1, with unresolved D. From germline, CDR1 is KGHSH and CDR2 LQKENI. The germline V and J ends were trimmed by 0 bases and 4 bases, with 6 bases remaining between them. This CDR3 is 13 amino acids long. The complete variable domain, with remaining parts taken from reference TRBV18 and TRBJ1-1, reads NAGVMQNPRHLVRRRGQEARLRCSPMKGHSHVYWYRQLPEEGLKFMVYLQKENIIDESGMPKERFSAEFPKEGPSILRIQQVVRGDSAAYFCASSPPQPTEAFFGQGTRLTVV.

V is TRBV5-1 and J is TRBJ1-6, with a tentative D call TRBD1 (6 bases). The V gene lost 0 bases and the J gene lost 10 bases, with 11 bases spanning the gap. Germline values: CDR1 SGHRS, CDR2 YFSETQ. This CDR3 has 14 residues. The CDR3 loop is CASSLEQGGSPLHF. CDR3 sequence (DNA): TGCGCCAGCAGCTTGGAACAGGGTGGGTCACCCCTCCACTTT.

The chain recombines TRBV6-1 with TRBJ2-3; D remains unclear. CDR1 MNHNS and CDR2 SASEGT come from the germline V gene. V was shortened by 1 base and J by 7 bases, with 12 bases between the two germline ends. The CDR3 contains 14 residues. The CDR3 sequence: CASSEVAGTNTQYF. CDR3 coding DNA: TGTGCCAGCAGTGAAGTGGCAGGCACGAATACGCAGTATTTT.

The J gene is TRBJ2-5, the V gene TRBV7-2; D is ambiguous. The V gene lost 1 base and the J gene lost 13 bases, with 13 bases spanning the gap. The CDR3 consists of 12 residues. Germline lookup yields CDR1 SGHTA and CDR2 FQGNSA. The CDR3, as DNA: TGTGCCAGCAGCTTAGAATCACGCCGATCGTACTTC. Translated: CASSLESRRSYF. Looking up the rest from reference TRBV7-2 and TRBJ2-5 gives the full variable domain: GAGVSQSPSNKVTEKGKDVELRCDPISGHTALYWYRQSLGQGLEFLIYFQGNSAPDKSGLPSDRFSAERTGGSVSTLTIQRTQQEDSAVYLCASSLESRRSYFGPGTRLLVL.